The next 18 T cell receptor beta chains were all read from a single sample in a study of human T cells and chemical hapten exposure. TCRdb reprocessed the RACE reads via MiXCR and lists one record per CDR3 protein. The table shows some 93,000 distinct CDR3 sequences, with approximately 10% occurring only once. As for time point: healthy volunteer bleed at 2 weeks. Before extraction, the whole blood was not fractionated, and total RNA was taken from it. The sample was whole blood. These receptors were taken from a female donor in good health. Some clones in this sample may be carry-over from other donors' samples.

This clonotype was detected ten times or more. The chain recombines TRBV7-9 with TRBJ1-1; no clear D gene. The V end was cut by 2 bases, the J end by 1 base, with 5 bases between. CDR1 is SEHNR and CDR2 is FQNEAQ in the germline V gene (reference sequence). The CDR3 consists of 13 residues. The CDR3 sequence: CASSLKTNTEAFF. CDR3 sequence (DNA): TGTGCCAGCAGCTTAAAGACGAACACTGAAGCTTTCTTT.

This clonotype showed up many times. The genes are TRBV7-8 and TRBJ2-6; 7 bases map to TRBD1. J was trimmed by 1 base and V by 10 bases; bases with no gene match: 7. CDR1 is SGHVS and CDR2 is FQNEAQ in the germline V gene. This CDR3 region has 15 residues. CDR3 nucleotides: TGTGCCACCTCAACAGGGGTTTCTGGGGCCAACGTCCTGACTTTC. It is translated as CATSTGVSGANVLTF.

This sequence joins TRBV20-1 and TRBJ2-7; 8 bases agree with TRBD2. CDR3 length: 15 residues. The junction had 10 bases not matched to a gene; V was cut back by 0 bases and J by 6 bases. CDR1 is DFQATT and CDR2 is SNEGSKA in the germline V gene (reference sequence). CDR3: CSARDSGIRITEQYF. CDR3 nucleotides: TGCAGTGCTAGAGATAGCGGGATACGGATAACCGAGCAGTACTTC.

This clonotype was seen only a few times. This chain uses TRBV5-1 with TRBJ2-7; no definite D call. Germline V lookup: CDR1 SGHRS, CDR2 YFSETQ. The ends were cut back, 1 base at V and 3 bases at J, with 17 bases in the middle. The CDR3 has 16 amino acids. CDR3 loop: CASSLSLSSLGYEQYF. The CDR3 coding sequence is TGCGCCAGCAGCTTGTCTCTCTCAAGCCTCGGCTACGAGCAGTACTTC.

This clonotype was seen repeatedly, ten times or more. J is TRBJ2-7 and V is TRBV3-1, with D perhaps given as TRBD1 or TRBD2 (5 bases each). V was cut by 3 bases and J by 2 bases, with 5 bases left in between. Germline CDR1 reads LGHDT; CDR2 reads YNNKEL (reference sequence). CDR3 size: 12 residues. The CDR3 bases are TGTGCCAGCAGCCAGGGACCCTACGAGCAGTACTTC. Its translation: CASSQGPYEQYF.

The J gene is TRBJ1-2, the V gene TRBV12-3 or TRBV12-4; tentative D call: TRBD1 (6 bases). Trimming removed 5 bases from V and 6 bases from J, with 22 bases in between. The length of the CDR3 is 16 residues. In DNA form, the CDR3 reads TGTGCCAGCAGTCCCAATCGAATCGGGACATCGAATGGCTACACCTTC. This gives the protein CASSPNRIGTSNGYTF.

There are a few counts of this clonotype. The V and J genes are TRBV6-6 and TRBJ2-1; D is possibly TRBD2 (6 bases). V was pared by 6 bases and J by 6 bases, with 9 bases between. The CDR3 length is 12 residues. CDR1 and CDR2 (germline): MNHNY, SVGAGI (reference sequence). CDR3 protein: CASRQGGNEQFF. The CDR3 DNA reads as TGTGCCAGCAGGCAGGGAGGCAATGAGCAGTTCTTC.

The sample holds a few counts of this clonotype. The V and J genes are TRBV12-3 or TRBV12-4 and TRBJ1-1, with 9 bases aligning to TRBD1. Trimming removed 6 bases from V and 10 bases from J; junction bases left unmatched: 9. The CDR3 has 13 residues. CDR3 DNA: TGTGCCAGCAGCCGGGACAGGGAATCCCGAGCTTTCTTT. This translates into CASSRDRESRAFF.

This clonotype showed up many times. The CDR3 is CSVLPSLSYNEQFF. The CDR3, as DNA: TGCAGCGTTCTCCCCAGCTTATCCTACAATGAGCAGTTCTTC. V gene TRBV29-1 combines with J gene TRBJ2-1, with unresolved D. The germline CDR1 and CDR2 sequences are SQVTM and ANQGSEA. V was trimmed by 5 bases and J by 1 base, leaving 12 bases between them. The CDR3 loop spans 14 amino acids.

Many counts were recorded for this clonotype. The chain uses TRBV6-6 and TRBJ2-4; 8 bases agree with TRBD1. Unmatched junction bases numbered 10, after V lost 5 bases and J lost 7 bases. Per germline, CDR1 MNHNY and CDR2 SVGAGI (reference sequence). The CDR3 is 15 residues long. CDR3 residues: CASSTSDRGSNIQYF. The CDR3 nucleotides read TGTGCCAGCAGTACATCCGACAGGGGTAGCAACATTCAGTACTTC.

There are a few counts of this clonotype. The DNA of the CDR3 is TGTGCCAGCAGCCAAAGTCTGACTAGATCCGAGCAGTACTTC. Translated: CASSQSLTRSEQYF. The V and J genes are TRBV3-1 and TRBJ2-7; TRBD2 might be the D (6 bases). From germline, CDR1 is LGHDT and CDR2 YNNKEL (reference sequence). The CDR3 covers 14 residues. The V end was cut by 2 bases, the J end by 6 bases, with 14 bases between.

This clonotype was found a few times. The chain joins TRBV3-1 to TRBJ2-1; 8 nucleotides agree with TRBD2. Germline CDR1 reads LGHDT; CDR2 reads YNNKEL (reference sequence). The CDR3 extends over 16 amino acids. V gave up 0 bases and J gave up 9 bases; unmatched junction bases: 10. CDR3 amino acids: CASSQDLGSGTTEQFF. CDR3 DNA sequence: TGTGCCAGCAGCCAAGATCTAGGTAGCGGGACAACTGAGCAGTTCTTC.

This clonotype was detected ten times or more. The J gene is TRBJ2-1, the V gene TRBV4-1; no clear D. V was shortened by 0 bases and J by 6 bases, with 6 bases between the two germline ends. CDR1 and CDR2 (germline): MGHRA, YSYEKL. The CDR3 is 13 residues long. The CDR3 sequence: CASSQDRLNEQFF. CDR3 coding DNA: TGCGCCAGCAGCCAAGATCGTCTCAATGAGCAGTTCTTC.

This clonotype was picked up many times. The V and J genes are TRBV20-1 and TRBJ1-2, with 10 nucleotides matching TRBD1. With 0 bases clipped from V and 5 bases from J, the junction kept 12 bases outside the gene matches. This CDR3 comprises 17 residues. Germline V CDR1 and CDR2: DFQATT, SNEGSKA (reference sequence). This CDR3 reads CSARDPSGTGVIYGYTF. The CDR3 DNA follows: TGCAGTGCTAGAGATCCTTCCGGGACAGGGGTTATTTATGGCTACACCTTC.

Only a few counts were recorded for this clonotype. V is TRBV6-2 or TRBV6-3 and J is TRBJ2-1, with TRBD1 matching 9 bases. The V and J ends lost 8 bases and 5 bases, in that order; junction bases with no gene match: 7. There are 14 residues in the CDR3. Germline V gives CDR1 MNHEY, CDR2 SVGEGT. The CDR3 region is CASVRDRVNNEQFF. The DNA of the CDR3 is TGTGCCAGCGTCCGGGACAGGGTGAACAATGAGCAGTTCTTC.

The sample holds many counts of this clonotype. V usage is TRBV9 and J usage is TRBJ1-4; no clear D gene. The CDR3 covers 16 residues. Germline V CDR1 and CDR2: SGDLS, YYNGEE. Trimming shortened V by 0 bases and J by 3 bases, and 12 bases separated the two germline ends. The CDR3 region is CASSVAPTAPNEKLFF. The CDR3 nucleotides read TGTGCCAGCAGCGTAGCCCCGACGGCACCTAATGAAAAACTGTTTTTT.

As concerns this clonotype: This clone may be a read error of a much larger clone one base away. CDR3 sequence reads: CASRGYRGNTVAFF. The CDR3 DNA follows: TGCGCCAGCAGGGGATACAGGGGGAACACTGTAGCTTTCTTT. The gene calls are TRBV4-1 and TRBJ1-1; 8 bases are shared with TRBD1. The germline gives CDR1 MGHRA, CDR2 YSYEKL. CDR3 length: 14 residues.

This clonotype was seen a handful of times. This chain connects TRBV6-2 or TRBV6-3 to TRBJ1-1, with TRBD1 matching 8 bases. This CDR3 comprises 15 residues. Germline trimming cut 6 bases from V and 2 bases from J; bases unmatched to any gene: 8. Germline loops: CDR1 MNHEY, CDR2 SVGEGT. This chain's CDR3 is CASRRQGQGNTEAFF. CDR3 nucleotides: TGTGCCAGCAGACGACAAGGACAGGGTAACACTGAAGCTTTCTTT.